This TCR beta chain is from a study of T-cell memory formation after mild COVID-19. This clonotype has only one observation. The antigen is not known. Germline CDR1 is KGHDR and CDR2 is SFDVKD. V trimming: 8 bases; J trimming: 4 bases; junction bases outside the gene matches: 10. The CDR3 length is 17 residues. Study-wide findings and caveats: Clones that got smaller from day 15 to 85 had even CD4/CD8, while clones growing later tipped toward CD4+.

Libraries for TCRalpha and TCRbeta carried sample barcodes and unique molecular identifiers via 5'RACE. TCRdb re-analysed the 5' RACE reads in MiXCR, keeping a single row per CDR3 protein. Here the sample spans 280,000 or so distinct CDR3 sequences, around 17% being singletons. Input material: PBMCs or a T cell subset sorted from them (not recorded which). The TCR sequence derives from a man aged 18-30 years who had mild COVID-19 (a few samples of this study predate the infection). Cell type and time point are not known. This rearrangement joins TRBV24-1 to TRBJ2-5; 15 bases match TRBD2. Here the CDR3 reads CATTGTSGGTQRETQYF. CDR3 coding DNA: TGTGCCACCACCGGGACTAGCGGGGGGACGCAGCGAGAGACCCAGTACTTC.